This T cell receptor beta chain was obtained from a study of Ad26.COV2.S vaccination and SARS-CoV-2 variants. On the study more broadly: By the intramuscular route, Ad26.COV2.S was given once, or twice 56 days apart. Study findings and constraints: Among vaccine recipients, spike-specific TCR breadth exceeded that of placebo recipients.

As to this clone: Its antigen is not known.

This CDR3 has 14 residues. V was cut by 2 bases and J by 5 bases, with 12 bases left in between. Germline V gene sequence: CDR1 SQVTM, CDR2 ANQGSEA. The assay was immunoSEQ multiplex PCR, and TCRdb's table has in-frame clones only and misses some. In the table there are some 500,000 clones, approximately 92% of which are singletons. The treatment: around 19 received Ad26.COV2.S at low or high dose, single or two shots; a few received placebo; per-sample allocation not given. Repertoires come from day 63 after the first vaccine or placebo injection. The TCR was taken from a person between 18 and 59 years old who received the Ad26.COV2.S COVID-19 vaccine or a placebo. This specimen was peripheral blood, taken in a trial of Ad26.COV2.S vaccine versus placebo. The rearrangement joins TRBV29-1 to TRBJ2-2; D possibly corresponds to TRBD2 (5 bases). The CDR3 is CSVEKVGVTGELFF. CDR3 nucleotide sequence: TGCAGCGTTGAAAAGGTCGGGGTAACCGGGGAGCTGTTTTTT.